The 25 T cell receptor beta chains given below trace back to one sample, sequenced in a study of shared clonotypes between healthy human individuals. Sequencing used immunoSEQ multiplex PCR; TCRdb keeps in-frame clones, though not all of them. Of around 620,000 clones detected, approximately 95% appear once; the ten largest clones hold about 0.11%. Positively selected for CCR7, the CD45RO-negative cells used as naive CD8 cells excluded terminally differentiated effector memory CD45RA+ cells. The sequenced sample consisted of naive CD8+ T cells sorted from blood. The receptors shown here come from a woman aged 25 to 45 in good health.

The chain has TRBV19 and TRBJ2-1, with a possible D match to TRBD2 (6 bases). V gave up 2 bases and J gave up 5 bases, with 16 bases separating them. The CDR3 spans 16 residues. Germline lookup yields CDR1 LNHDA and CDR2 SQIVND (reference sequence). CDR3 nucleotide sequence: TGTGCCAGTAGTATACAGGACTACCGAAGCCACAATGAGCAGTTCTTC. Its translation is CASSIQDYRSHNEQFF.

The rearrangement uses TRBV11-3 and TRBJ2-7, with 8 nucleotides matching TRBD1. The germline V gene encodes CDR1 SGHNT and CDR2 YENEEA. The CDR3 loop spans 13 amino acids. V gave up 5 bases and J gave up 6 bases; unmatched junction bases: 6. The chain's CDR3 is CASSPGTGSEQYF. The DNA of the CDR3 is TGTGCCAGCAGCCCAGGGACAGGAAGCGAGCAGTACTTC.

This clone was recorded once. The rearrangement links TRBV11-2 to TRBJ2-7, with 8 nucleotides matching TRBD1. The CDR3 consists of 17 residues. Germline assignment: CDR1 SGHAT and CDR2 FQNNGV. The V and J ends lost 6 bases and 9 bases, in that order; junction bases with no gene match: 22. In DNA, the CDR3 is TGTGCCAGCAGTCGTAACGACAGGGGCGGGTTTCCTGGCTGGCAGTACTTC. This sequence encodes CASSRNDRGGFPGWQYF.

J is TRBJ2-7 and V is TRBV5-6; 10 positions match TRBD2. Germline V lookup: CDR1 SGHDT, CDR2 YYEEEE. V trimming: 4 bases; J trimming: 5 bases; junction bases outside the gene matches: 9. This CDR3 is built from 15 residues. The CDR3 nucleotides read TGTGCCAGCAGCCTACCTAGCGGGGGAGTAGACGAGCAGTACTTC. Translated: CASSLPSGGVDEQYF.

The sample holds one count of this clone. The V and J genes are TRBV19 and TRBJ2-3; 7 bases are shared with TRBD2. The V gene's germline CDR1 is LNHDA and CDR2 SQIVND (reference sequence). CDR3 length equals 15 residues. V lost 6 bases, J lost 3 bases, and 9 bases stayed unmatched. Here the CDR3 DNA reads TGTGCCAGTAGATTGGGCGGGAGTTCGACAGATACGCAGTATTTT. Translation: CASRLGGSSTDTQYF.

The sample holds a few counts of this clone. The chain employs TRBV19 and TRBJ2-7, with 9 bases matching TRBD2. The CDR3 has 15 amino acids. V lost 5 bases and J lost 4; bases outside the gene matches: 9. Germline CDR1 reads LNHDA; CDR2 reads SQIVND (reference sequence). Here the CDR3 DNA reads TGTGCCAGTAGTGTGGGCCTAGCGGGGATATACGAGCAGTACTTC. Its protein is CASSVGLAGIYEQYF.

The chain's CDR3 is CASSFPASGRRGQETQYF. CDR3 sequence (DNA): TGTGCCAGCAGCTTCCCAGCTAGCGGGAGAAGAGGCCAAGAGACCCAGTACTTC. The chain is built from TRBV5-4 and TRBJ2-5; 10 positions match TRBD2. Germline V gene data show CDR1 as SGHNT and CDR2 as YYREEE (reference sequence). V lost 2 bases and J lost 1; bases outside the gene matches: 11. This CDR3 comprises 18 residues.

The chain employs TRBV7-8 and TRBJ2-7; 11 bases match TRBD2. This CDR3 is built from 14 residues. V lost 6 bases, J lost 6 bases, and 7 bases stayed unmatched. Germline V gives CDR1 SGHVS, CDR2 FQNEAQ. CDR3 region: CASRVTSGIVEQYF. The CDR3 nucleotides read TGTGCCAGCAGGGTGACTAGCGGGATCGTCGAGCAGTACTTC.

The chain is built from TRBV10-2 and TRBJ1-4; TRBD1 matches 7 bases. The CDR3 runs 12 residues. Germline assignment: CDR1 WSHSY and CDR2 SAAADI. The V and J ends lost 11 bases and 7 bases, in that order; junction bases with no gene match: 7. The CDR3, as DNA: TGCGCCGACAGGGTGGGCTCTGAAAAACTGTTTTTT. Its translation is CADRVGSEKLFF.

The chain combines TRBV29-1 with TRBJ1-2, with no clear D. Germline assignment: CDR1 SQVTM and CDR2 ANQGSEA. V shed 4 bases and J shed 4 bases, with 10 bases lying between them. This CDR3 comprises 12 residues. The CDR3 region has the DNA TGCAGCGTTGCCGTCCCGGGCTATGGCTACACCTTC. It encodes CSVAVPGYGYTF.

V usage is TRBV25-1 and J usage is TRBJ2-1; 9 bases map to TRBD2. Germline CDR1 reads MGHDK; CDR2 reads SYGVNS. Trimming cost V 4 bases and J 7 bases; bases outside gene matches: 5. The CDR3 runs to 14 residues. DNA of the CDR3: TGTGCCAGCAGTGTTAGCGGGAGATTAAATGAGCAGTTCTTC. Protein product: CASSVSGRLNEQFF.

J is TRBJ1-1 and V is TRBV5-4, with D tentatively TRBD1 (5 bases). The CDR3 contains 12 residues. CDR1 and CDR2 (germline): SGHNT, YYREEE (reference sequence). V lost 2 bases, J lost 6 bases, and 8 bases lay in between. As DNA, the CDR3 is TGTGCCAGCAGCTTTGGGGACGCTGAAGCTTTCTTT. It codes for CASSFGDAEAFF.

V is TRBV27 and J is TRBJ2-7, with D hard to call. The germline CDR1 and CDR2 sequences are MNHEY and SMNVEV (reference sequence). The CDR3 extends over 16 amino acids. The V end was cut by 3 bases, the J end by 2 bases, with 17 bases between. CDR3 nucleotide sequence: TGTGCCAGCAGTTTCCAACCTTACTCCCAACCCTACGAGCAGTACTTC. It specifies CASSFQPYSQPYEQYF.

This chain joins TRBV18 and TRBJ2-1; no clear D. The CDR3 is 13 residues long. V lost 3 bases to trimming and J lost 7 bases, with 10 bases between them. Germline V gene data show CDR1 as KGHSH and CDR2 as LQKENI. The DNA for the CDR3 is TGTGCCAGCTCACCTACCGATCCGAATGAGCAGTTCTTC. It specifies CASSPTDPNEQFF.

This rearrangement joins TRBV4-2 to TRBJ2-5; D uncertain. The J call may be incorrect, as the DNA end agrees better with TRBJ2-7. The CDR3 spans 15 residues. The germline CDR1 and CDR2 sequences are LGHNA and YNFKEQ. In DNA form, the CDR3 reads TGTGCCAGCAGCCAAGGTATAAATCCCTCCTACGAGCAGTACTTC. This gives the protein CASSQGINPSYEQYF.

This clone appeared once. The V and J genes are TRBV16 and TRBJ2-7; possibly TRBD1 for D (5 bases). The CDR3 is 13 residues long. Germline CDR1 reads KGHSY; CDR2 reads FQNENV. Trimming shortened V by 1 base and J by 5 bases, and 9 bases separated the two germline ends. CDR3: CASSQFGANEQYF. CDR3 DNA: TGTGCCAGCAGCCAATTTGGGGCTAACGAGCAGTACTTC.

This CDR3 is CAITGAGTGELFF. The DNA of the CDR3 is TGTGCCATCACAGGGGCGGGCACCGGGGAGCTGTTTTTT. V usage is TRBV28 and J usage is TRBJ2-2; 7 positions agree with TRBD1. CDR1 and CDR2 (germline): MDHEN, SYDVKM. CDR3 length equals 13 residues. The V and J ends lost 10 bases and 4 bases, in that order; junction bases with no gene match: 6.

The rearrangement uses TRBV2 and TRBJ2-7; TRBD1 or TRBD2 may be the D gene (6 bases each). CDR3 length: 14 residues. The V gene lost 4 bases and the J gene lost 5 bases, with 15 bases spanning the gap. Germline CDR1 SNHLY, CDR2 FYNNEI. DNA of the CDR3: TGTGCCAGCAGTGTAGGGGGGCCCATCGACGAGCAGTACTTC. Translated: CASSVGGPIDEQYF.

The table lists this clone with a few counts. The chain combines TRBV29-1 with TRBJ2-1, with 9 bases lining up with TRBD1. The CDR3 runs to 13 residues. CDR1 and CDR2 from the germline V gene are SQVTM and ANQGSEA. CDR3 in DNA: TGCAGTGCCGGGACAGGGTTGTTAAATGAGCAGTTCTTC. Protein sequence: CSAGTGLLNEQFF.

The genes are TRBV30 and TRBJ1-1; D may be TRBD1 (6 bases). V lost 5 bases, J lost 3 bases, and 13 bases lay in between. This CDR3 spans 13 amino acids. Germline values: CDR1 GTSNPN, CDR2 SVGIG (reference sequence). The CDR3 sequence is CAWDTGLDTEAFF. DNA of the CDR3: TGTGCCTGGGACACAGGGTTGGACACTGAAGCTTTCTTT.

This rearrangement joins TRBV6-5 to TRBJ1-2, with D perhaps TRBD1 (5 bases). Trimming took off 5 bases at V and 4 bases at J, with 14 bases between the two ends. Per germline, CDR1 MNHEY and CDR2 SVGAGI. The CDR3 runs to 14 residues. The CDR3: CASSTPGLTYGYTF. Here the CDR3 DNA reads TGTGCCAGCAGTACCCCGGGACTGACCTATGGCTACACCTTC.

CDR3 nucleotide sequence: TGCAGCGCTGAGCCGGGGGCGAACACTGAAGCTTTCTTT. Protein sequence: CSAEPGANTEAFF. The chain joins TRBV29-1 to TRBJ1-1, with D maybe TRBD1 (6 bases). This CDR3 has 13 residues. Germline-derived CDR1 and CDR2 are SQVTM and ANQGSEA. Trimming removed 7 bases from V and 1 base from J, with 13 bases in between.

This clone was seen once. The V gene is TRBV28, the J gene TRBJ2-3; TRBD2 is a possible D gene (7 bases). The CDR3 has 15 amino acids. V gave up 7 bases and J gave up 4 bases, with 18 bases separating them. CDR1 is MDHEN and CDR2 is SYDVKM in the germline V gene. This CDR3 reads CASTLGGGYSDTQYF. The CDR3 DNA follows: TGTGCCAGCACCTTGGGAGGGGGGTATTCAGATACGCAGTATTTT.

A single count supports this clone. The rearrangement uses TRBV15 and TRBJ1-3; D is possibly TRBD1 (5 bases). The CDR3 contains 17 residues. CDR1 is LNHNV, CDR2 YYDKDF, per germline (reference sequence). The V end lost 1 base, the J end lost 0 bases, and 13 bases lay between the germline ends. The CDR3 region has the DNA TGTGCCACCAGCAGAGGGTGGGACGGCAACTCTGGAAACACCATATATTTT. This sequence encodes CATSRGWDGNSGNTIYF.

The chain is built from TRBV9 and TRBJ1-4, with TRBD1 matching over 8 bases. CDR3 size: 15 residues. The junction had 1 base not matched to a gene; V was cut back by 3 bases and J by 0 bases. Germline loops: CDR1 SGDLS, CDR2 YYNGEE. The CDR3 spells CASSGTGTTNEKLFF. DNA of the CDR3: TGTGCCAGCAGCGGGACAGGGACAACTAATGAAAAACTGTTTTTT. The full variable domain, in which reference TRBV9 and TRBJ1-4 provide the parts outside the CDR3, is DSGVTQTPKHLITATGQRVTLRCSPRSGDLSVYWYQQSLDQGLQFLIQYYNGEERAKGNILERFSAQQFPDLHSELNLSSLELGDSALYFCASSGTGTTNEKLFFGSGTQLSVL.